This T cell receptor (beta chain) was sequenced during a study of blood T cell repertoires in COVID-19. Across the study: Specimens from acute and convalescent COVID-19 originated in the United States, Italy and Spain. Nucleic acid was either cDNA or gDNA, and it came from T cells, B-cell-depleted T cells, or PBMCs.

Per the study methods: Amplification from reference gene primers served as the basis for estimated nucleated cell counts. Profiling relied on immunoSEQ multiplex PCR, and the TCRdb table lists in-frame clones only, not all of them. That table gives V, J and clone size, and the DNA gave D and trimming. This sample has hundreds of thousands of clones, with 88% found just once. V was shortened by 6 bases and J by 4 bases, with 9 bases between the two germline ends. This CDR3 is built from 11 residues. Per germline, CDR1 DFQATT and CDR2 SNEGSKA (reference sequence). Material: peripheral blood. The TCR was taken from a man between 35 and 55 years old with acute or convalescent COVID-19. This chain uses TRBV20-1 with TRBJ1-2, with D uncertain. The CDR3 is CSARQVYGYTF. The CDR3 DNA reads as TGCAGTGCCCGGCAGGTCTATGGCTACACCTTC.